Presented here are 11 T cell receptor beta chains from one specimen sequenced in a study of cytotoxic CD8 clonotypes in ibrutinib-treated CLL. Using immunoSEQ multiplex PCR, the repertoire was profiled, and TCRdb retains in-frame clones only, with some absent. This sample yields some 200,000 clones, of which over 65% are seen a single time; about 6% belongs to the top ten. The material sequenced was PBMCs, taken after 12 months of ibrutinib treatment. Receptors originate from a human donor with chronic lymphocytic leukemia.

This sequence joins TRBV4-3 and TRBJ1-4; D unresolved. The ends were cut back, 3 bases at V and 0 bases at J, with 11 bases in the middle. The CDR3 is made up of 16 amino acids. The germline V gene has CDR1 LGHNA and CDR2 YSLEER. CDR3: CASSQRGKATNEKLFF. CDR3 DNA: TGCGCCAGCAGCCAGCGAGGGAAAGCAACTAATGAAAAACTGTTTTTT.

The chain couples TRBV30 to TRBJ2-3, with TRBD2 as a possible D gene (6 bases). This CDR3 region has 15 residues. Trimming took off 2 bases at V and 4 bases at J, with 16 bases between the two ends. The germline CDR1 and CDR2 sequences are GTSNPN and SVGIG (reference sequence). Written as DNA, the CDR3 is TGTGCCTGGAGTCCCTTATCGGTAGCGGCAGATACGCAGTATTTT. Residues: CAWSPLSVAADTQYF.

The chain joins TRBV30 to TRBJ2-7, with TRBD1 matching over 12 bases. V shed 5 bases, J shed 7 bases, and the junction held 9 bases outside the gene matches. From germline, CDR1 is GTSNPN and CDR2 SVGIG (reference sequence). This CDR3 has 14 residues. As DNA, the CDR3 is TGTGCCTGGCGACCGGGACAGGGGGCGCGGGAGCAGTACTTC. It specifies CAWRPGQGAREQYF. The full variable domain, completed using reference TRBV30 and TRBJ2-7, is SQTIHQWPATLVQPVGSPLSLECTVEGTSNPNLYWYRQAAGRGLQLLFYSVGIGQISSEVPQNLSASRPQDRQFILSSKKLLLSDSGFYLCAWRPGQGAREQYFGPGTRLTVT.

This clone was observed a few times. The rearrangement links TRBV28 to TRBJ2-7; the match to TRBD1 covers 7 bases. The CDR3 contains 13 residues. Germline V gene data show CDR1 as MDHEN and CDR2 as SYDVKM. Losses at the gene ends were 3 bases for V and 4 bases for J; bases not matched to a gene: 3. CDR3 nucleotide sequence: TGTGCCAGCAGTTTTGACAGGGAATACGAGCAGTACTTC. This gives the protein CASSFDREYEQYF.

V usage is TRBV6-6 and J usage is TRBJ2-7; 7 positions agree with TRBD1. The CDR3 totals 14 residues. V shed 0 bases and J 2 bases; nucleotides not matched to a gene: 1. Germline V gives CDR1 MNHNY, CDR2 SVGAGI (reference sequence). The CDR3 spells CASSYSTGAYEQYF. Written as DNA, the CDR3 is TGTGCCAGCAGTTACTCTACAGGGGCCTACGAGCAGTACTTC.

Only a few counts were recorded for this clone. Relative to the germline gene, one junction end is altered; a read error may explain this. The CDR3 coding sequence is TGCGCTGGCGGTTTGGACGAGCAGTACTTC. This codes for CAGGLDEQYF. The chain recombines TRBV6-1 with TRBJ2-7; D gene ambiguous. Germline assignment: CDR1 MNHNS and CDR2 SASEGT. The CDR3 sequence is 10 residues long.

J is TRBJ2-7 and V is TRBV6-1; TRBD1 agrees at 8 bases. This CDR3 has 12 amino acids. V gave up 6 bases and J gave up 5 bases; unmatched junction bases: 3. Germline assignment: CDR1 MNHNS and CDR2 SASEGT. The CDR3 region is CASSVTGDEQYF. CDR3 DNA sequence: TGTGCCAGCAGCGTGACAGGGGACGAGCAGTACTTC.

The chain recombines TRBV2 with TRBJ2-2; D is possibly TRBD1 (5 bases). Germline V gene lookup returns CDR1 SNHLY and CDR2 FYNNEI. The CDR3 runs 13 residues. Trimming took off 6 bases at V and 5 bases at J, with 10 bases between the two ends. CDR3 coding DNA: TGTGCCAGCAGAAGAACAGGTACCGGGGAGCTGTTTTTT. Amino acids: CASRRTGTGELFF.

The chain couples TRBV4-1 to TRBJ1-1; D remains unclear. Germline values: CDR1 MGHRA, CDR2 YSYEKL. Deletions cut 4 bases from V and 2 bases from J, with 8 bases between. The CDR3 length is 13 residues. The CDR3, as DNA: TGCGCCAGCAGCCCGCCGGTTAACACTGAAGCTTTCTTT. Translation gives CASSPPVNTEAFF.

The chain couples TRBV7-2 to TRBJ1-2; perhaps TRBD1 as D (6 bases). Trimming stripped 3 bases from V and 7 bases from J, with 15 bases between. Per the germline V gene, CDR1 is SGHTA and CDR2 is FQGNSA. The length of the CDR3 is 14 residues. The CDR3 sequence: CASSFSNRAVGYTF. In DNA, the CDR3 is TGTGCCAGCAGCTTTAGTAACAGGGCGGTTGGCTACACCTTC.

The chain has TRBV30 and TRBJ2-7; D tentatively fits TRBD1 or TRBD2 (5 bases each). The V end was cut by 3 bases, the J end by 6 bases, with 15 bases between. Germline CDR1 reads GTSNPN; CDR2 reads SVGIG (reference sequence). The CDR3 sequence is 13 residues long. CDR3 DNA: TGTGCCTGGAGGATAGGGACGGTCCCCGAGCAGTACTTC. Its protein product is CAWRIGTVPEQYF.